This is a list of T cell receptor beta chains from one sample in a study of beta chain features in type 1 diabetes. Data came from immunoSEQ multiplex PCR; TCRdb stores just in-frame clones and leaves some out. The repertoire holds roughly 150,000 clones, with about 8.3% as singletons. The sequencing input was central memory CD4+ T cells from blood. These receptors came from a woman in her late teens or twenties with type 1 diabetes. The CDR3 runs from the conserved cysteine through the conserved F or W. D genes are given only for firm matches. A clone size is listed for some rows: how often the clone was seen (once, few, many), or a class if it is expanded.

CDR3nt	CDR3aa	j_gene	d_gene	v_gene	abundance
TGCGCCAGCAGCCAGACCGGGACAGGGATTTATGGCTACACCTTC	CASSQTGTGIYGYTF	TRBJ1-2	TRBD1	TRBV4-1	-
TGCGCCAGCAGTCAATCTATCGACACCGGGGAGCTGTTTTTT	CASSQSIDTGELFF	TRBJ2-2	-	TRBV23-1	-
TGTGCCAGCAGTTCCGGGATCAATGAAAAACTGTTTTTT	CASSSGINEKLFF	TRBJ1-4	-	TRBV9	few
TGTGCCAGCAGTTACACGACAGGGGGGGTCGGGGAGCTGTTTTTT	CASSYTTGGVGELFF	TRBJ2-2	TRBD1	TRBV6-6	-
TGCGCCAGCAGCCCATCGAGCTCCTACAATGAGCAGTTCTTC	CASSPSSSYNEQFF	TRBJ2-1	-	TRBV5-1	-
TGTGCCAGCAGCCGGGGCGGAGCGGGGGACCAAGAGACCCAGTACTTC	CASSRGGAGDQETQYF	TRBJ2-5	TRBD2	TRBV4-2	few
TGTGCCAGCAGCCGGACCGGGACAGGCAAGAGCACTGAAGCTTTCTTT	CASSRTGTGKSTEAFF	TRBJ1-1	TRBD1	TRBV11-2	few
TGTGCCAGCAGCCAAAGCTGGGACCTAGCGGTATACAATGAGCAGTTCTTC	CASSQSWDLAVYNEQFF	TRBJ2-1	TRBD2	TRBV4-2	few
TGTGCCAGCAGCGCGGGACAGGGGACTGAAGCTTTCTTT	CASSAGQGTEAFF	TRBJ1-1	TRBD1	TRBV7-8	few
TGTGCCAGCAGCGTAGATGGGACACCCGTCAACACTGAAGCTTTCTTT	CASSVDGTPVNTEAFF	TRBJ1-1	-	TRBV9	-
TGTGCCAGCAGCTTTTCGTTCGAGGGTGGCTACACCTTC	CASSFSFEGGYTF	TRBJ1-2	-	TRBV7-9	-